The TCR beta chain described here comes from a study of shared clonotypes between healthy human individuals. Whole-study results and caveats: Only blood was sampled; tissue repertoires likely differ.

In its sample, this clone was seen a few times. Its antigen remains unknown. This sample also contains other DNA sequences that code for the same CDR3. Germline loops: CDR1 SGHRS, CDR2 YFSETQ. The trim removed 4 bases at V and 5 bases at J, leaving 6 bases unmatched. This CDR3 contains 14 residues. Using immunoSEQ multiplex PCR, the repertoire was profiled, and TCRdb retains in-frame clones only, with some absent. The sample shows approximately 1,000,000 clones, 70% to 80% of them seen only once. The specimen was memory CD4+ T cells from PBMCs. Sample subset: CD45RA-negative fraction. This clonotype originated in a man in his late teens or twenties in good health. Some clones in this sample may be carry-over from other donors' samples. The V gene is TRBV5-1, the J gene TRBJ1-1, with 9 bases fitting TRBD1. CDR3 loop: CASSRDRVGTEAFF. CDR3 DNA sequence: TGCGCCAGCAGCAGGGACAGGGTGGGTACTGAAGCTTTCTTT.